This record looks at one T cell receptor beta chain sequence and its context. The data are from a study of blood T cell repertoires in COVID-19. About the research overall: COVID-19 samples, acute and convalescent, were from the United States, Italy and Spain. Sources were T cells, B-cell-depleted T cells, or PBMCs; the material itself was cDNA or gDNA.

Authors' data handling: Nucleated cell counts were estimated from reference gene primer amplification. Here immunoSEQ multiplex PCR was the method, and the copy in TCRdb shows in-frame clones only, minus some. Clone size and the V and J calls come from that table; the DNA yielded D and trimming. The sample lists just over 75,000 clones, 84% occurring once. The CDR3 consists of 12 residues. Trimming left V 0 bases short and J 4 bases short, with 4 bases between. Germline CDR1 is SGHKS and CDR2 is YYEKEE (reference sequence). The sequencing sample was made of peripheral blood. The genes are TRBV5-5 and TRBJ1-2; D is unclear. The TCR comes from a man over 45 with acute or convalescent COVID-19. The CDR3 region is CASSLVSYGYTF. CDR3 nucleotide sequence: TGTGCCAGCAGCTTGGTTAGCTATGGCTACACCTTC.